The clone carrying this T cell receptor (beta chain) was seen once. This entry comes from a study of blood T cell repertoires in COVID-19. As for the study in general: Acute-phase and convalescent COVID-19 samples originated in the United States, Italy and Spain.

In the original processing: Estimation of nucleated cell counts relied on the amplification of reference gene primers. The table came from immunoSEQ multiplex PCR; TCRdb's copy has only in-frame clones and leaves some out. V, J and clone size derive from that table, while D and trimming were established from the DNA sequence. The sample has more than 200,000 clones, 86% seen once. The sample was peripheral blood. This sequence was found in a young man with active or convalescent COVID-19.

The CDR3 DNA is TGTGCCAGCAGCTTCTACAGGGCAGGTAGTGGAAACACCATATATTTT. Encoded protein: CASSFYRAGSGNTIYF. This chain uses TRBV5-4 with TRBJ1-3, with D possibly TRBD1 on 6 matching bases. V lost 2 bases and J 3 bases, leaving 15 bases between the germline ends. CDR1 SGHNT and CDR2 YYREEE come from the germline V gene (reference sequence). CDR3 length: 16 residues. Full variable domain (missing parts from reference TRBV5-4 and TRBJ1-3): ETGVTQSPTHLIKTRGQQVTLRCSSQSGHNTVSWYQQALGQGPQFIFQYYREEENGRGNFPPRFSGLQFPNYSSELNVNALELDDSALYLCASSFYRAGSGNTIYFGEGSWLTVV.